This TCR beta chain was retrieved from a study of metastatic and nonmetastatic thyroid tumors. Study in general: Across blood and tumor or nodule tissue, repertoires from malignant and benign thyroid patients were compared with one another.

The study, taken as a whole, reports: Benign nodules reportedly had significantly lower TCR beta diversity than malignant thyroid tumors in blood and tumor.

MiXCR reprocessed the PCR reads for TCRdb. The sample lists 13,000 or so clones, 23% occurring once. All patients were untreated before thyroid surgery. Points on this clone: The antigen remains unidentified.

With V trimmed by 5 bases and J by 5 bases, 9 bases remained unmatched. The V gene's germline CDR1 is DFQATT and CDR2 SNEGSKA (reference sequence). The CDR3 extends over 13 amino acids. This TCR was recovered from a female donor with papillary thyroid cancer or a benign thyroid nodule (not recorded which). Some clones in this sample may be carry-over from other donors' samples. This rearrangement joins TRBV20-1 to TRBJ2-7; 7 nucleotides align to TRBD1. The sample taken for sequencing was adjacent normal tissue. The CDR3 sequence is CSASDRVGDEQYF. As DNA, the CDR3 is TGCAGTGCTTCAGACAGGGTCGGGGACGAGCAGTACTTC.